A selection of T cell receptor beta chains follows, all from one sample in a study of blood T cell repertoires in COVID-19. Clones were sequenced by immunoSEQ multiplex PCR, and TCRdb holds only the in-frame ones, with some missing. The data show 75,000 to 90,000 clones, about 80% seen once. The source material was peripheral blood. Receptors originate from a woman in her thirties or forties with active or convalescent COVID-19. Each CDR3 is given with its conserved first and last residue. The order of the fields is V gene, clone size, D gene, J gene, CDR3 length, CDR3 protein, CDR3 DNA. D genes are given only for firm matches. Clone size, where shown, is once, few, many, or a class for clones that have expanded.

>TRBV10-2|-|TRBD1|TRBJ1-1|16
CASSADRGRGNTEAFF
TGCGCCAGCAGTGCGGACAGGGGGCGTGGGAACACTGAAGCTTTCTTT
>TRBV13|-|TRBD1|TRBJ2-7|15
CASSLVGTGDYEQYF
TGTGCCAGCAGCTTAGTTGGGACAGGGGACTACGAGCAGTACTTC
>TRBV27|once|-|TRBJ1-6|14
CASSPGQFNSPLHF
TGTGCCAGCAGTCCCGGACAGTTTAATTCACCCCTCCACTTT
>TRBV10-1|-|-|TRBJ2-2|12
CASSDFVGELFF
TGCGCCAGCAGTGACTTTGTTGGGGAGCTGTTTTTT
>TRBV28|-|TRBD1|TRBJ2-7|15
CASSLYVTGTYEQYF
TGTGCCAGCAGTTTATATGTGACAGGGACCTACGAGCAGTACTTC
>TRBV9|-|-|TRBJ1-2|15
CASSVGGRTNYGYTF
TGTGCCAGCAGCGTAGGGGGCAGGACTAACTATGGCTACACCTTC
>TRBV28|-|-|TRBJ1-2|16
CASTFWQGDSNYGYTF
TGTGCCAGCACCTTCTGGCAGGGCGACTCTAACTATGGCTACACCTTC
>TRBV4-3|-|-|TRBJ2-1|15
CASSPDRRTYNEQFF
TGCGCCAGCAGCCCCGACAGGCGAACATACAATGAGCAGTTCTTC
>TRBV5-1|-|-|TRBJ2-5|15
CASSIGTNTRETQYF
TGCGCCAGCAGCATAGGGACAAATACTCGGGAGACCCAGTACTTC
>TRBV7-2|-|-|TRBJ1-5|16
CASSLDGRTLNQPQHF
TGTGCCAGCAGCTTAGATGGGAGGACACTCAATCAGCCCCAGCATTTT
>TRBV6-4|-|-|TRBJ1-1|14
CASSAGAGTTEAFF
TGTGCCAGCAGTGCGGGAGCTGGTACCACTGAAGCTTTCTTT
>TRBV11-2|-|TRBD2|TRBJ2-7|13
CASSLSGTYEQYF
TGTGCCAGCAGCCTCAGCGGGACCTACGAGCAGTACTTC
>TRBV2|-|-|TRBJ2-5|14
CASGGRGTQETQYF
TGTGCCAGCGGTGGCCGGGGTACCCAGGAGACCCAGTACTTC
>TRBV10-3|-|-|TRBJ1-2|14
CAISELGLYGGYTF
TGCGCCATCAGTGAGTTGGGACTCTACGGTGGCTACACCTTC
>TRBV6-5|-|TRBD1|TRBJ1-1|15
CASSPWTGGYTEAFF
TGTGCCAGCAGTCCCTGGACAGGGGGCTACACTGAAGCTTTCTTT
>TRBV12-3/TRBV12-4|-|TRBD1|TRBJ2-7|13
CASSWTGRDEQYF
TGTGCCAGCAGTTGGACAGGGCGGGACGAGCAGTACTTC
>TRBV28|-|TRBD1|TRBJ2-5|14
CASSRQGRRETQYF
TGTGCCAGCAGCCGACAGGGCCGGCGTGAGACCCAGTACTTC
>TRBV18|few|TRBD1|TRBJ1-1|13
CASAGQENTEAFF
TGTGCCAGCGCAGGACAGGAGAACACTGAAGCTTTCTTT
>TRBV4-3|-|-|TRBJ2-5|16
CASSQTLGGAQETQYF
TGCGCCAGCAGCCAAACGTTGGGGGGGGCTCAGGAGACCCAGTACTTC
>TRBV28|-|-|TRBJ1-6|15
CASRGHSSYNSPLHF
TGTGCCAGCAGGGGGCACAGCTCCTATAATTCACCCCTCCACTTT
>TRBV6-2/TRBV6-3|-|-|TRBJ2-2|15
CASSYLAGVTGELFF
TGTGCCAGCAGTTACCTAGCTGGGGTCACCGGGGAGCTGTTTTTT
>TRBV6-5|-|TRBD2|TRBJ2-3|14
CASSLAGDTDTQYF
TGTGCCAGCAGTTTAGCGGGAGATACTGATACGCAGTATTTT
>TRBV6-5|-|TRBD1|TRBJ1-6|14
CASSPGTGEPPLHF
TGTGCCAGCAGTCCCGGGACAGGGGAACCACCCCTCCACTTT
>TRBV5-5|-|-|TRBJ1-1|12
CASSRGGAEAFF
TGTGCCAGCAGCCGAGGCGGGGCTGAAGCTTTCTTT
>TRBV19|-|-|TRBJ1-3|15
CASRTGANSGNTIYF
TGTGCCAGTAGGACAGGAGCAAACTCTGGAAACACCATATATTTT
>TRBV6-5|-|-|TRBJ2-7|12
CASSSGGLEQYF
TGTGCCAGCAGCTCAGGGGGGCTCGAGCAGTACTTC
>TRBV5-1|-|TRBD1|TRBJ1-5|14
CASSLAGGGQPQHF
TGCGCCAGCAGCTTGGCAGGGGGTGGGCAGCCCCAGCATTTT
>TRBV2|-|-|TRBJ2-5|17
CASSLPIQPWYQETQYF
TGTGCCAGCAGCTTACCGATACAGCCTTGGTACCAAGAGACCCAGTACTTC
>TRBV7-2|-|-|TRBJ1-6|14
CASSLQGQDSPLHF
TGTGCCAGCAGCTTACAGGGCCAGGATTCACCCCTCCACTTT
>TRBV6-5|-|-|TRBJ1-2|12
CASSTGNYGYTF
TGTGCCAGCAGTACAGGGAACTATGGCTACACCTTC
>TRBV6-5|once|-|TRBJ1-3|13
CASIPRAGNTIYF
TGTGCCAGCATACCCCGGGCTGGAAACACCATATATTTT
>TRBV28|-|-|TRBJ1-5|12
CASSQGHQPQHF
TGTGCCAGCAGTCAGGGTCATCAGCCCCAGCATTTT
>TRBV7-8|-|-|TRBJ1-4|14
CASSLGATNEKLFF
TGTGCCAGCAGCTTAGGAGCAACTAATGAAAAACTGTTTTTT
>TRBV6-2/TRBV6-3|-|-|TRBJ1-5|15
CASSYSTGIYQPQHF
TGTGCCAGCAGTTACTCTACAGGGATTTATCAGCCCCAGCATTTT
>TRBV11-3|-|TRBD1|TRBJ1-4|15
CASSPGTGVDEKLFF
TGTGCCAGCAGCCCCGGGACAGGGGTTGATGAAAAACTGTTTTTT
>TRBV28|-|TRBD1|TRBJ1-2|13
CASRVGGRSGYTF
TGTGCCAGCCGGGTAGGGGGCCGGAGTGGCTACACCTTC
>TRBV28|-|-|TRBJ1-4|15
CASSFRLGLNEKLFF
TGTGCCAGCAGTTTCCGTCTGGGCCTTAATGAAAAACTGTTTTTT
>TRBV18|-|-|TRBJ1-6|18
CASSPRVPQRGADSPLHF
TGTGCCAGCTCACCACGGGTCCCGCAGCGCGGGGCCGATTCACCCCTCCACTTT
>TRBV9|-|TRBD2|TRBJ2-3|18
CASSASSGTSGGPGTQYF
TGTGCCAGCAGCGCCTCATCCGGGACTAGCGGGGGCCCGGGTACGCAGTATTTT
>TRBV7-9|-|-|TRBJ1-5|15
CASSLGTGSNQPQHF
TGTGCCAGCAGCTTAGGAACAGGCAGCAATCAGCCCCAGCATTTT
>TRBV19|-|TRBD2|TRBJ2-7|16
CASSDQLAGEVYEQYF
TGTGCCAGTAGTGACCAACTAGCGGGAGAAGTTTACGAGCAGTACTTC
>TRBV6-5|-|-|TRBJ1-6|13
CASSSVRVEPLHF
TGTGCCAGCAGTTCGGTCAGGGTGGAGCCCCTCCACTTT
>TRBV24-1|-|TRBD2|TRBJ2-7|14
CATSRSGGSYEQYF
TGTGCCACCAGTCGGAGCGGGGGATCCTACGAGCAGTACTTC
>TRBV28|-|TRBD1|TRBJ1-5|15
CASRTGQGYNQPQHF
TGTGCCAGCAGGACCGGACAGGGATACAATCAGCCCCAGCATTTT
>TRBV4-2|once|-|TRBJ2-7|18
CASSQGVITGTESYEQYF
TGTGCCAGCAGCCAAGGAGTTATAACGGGGACTGAGTCCTACGAGCAGTACTTC
>TRBV7-6|few|-|TRBJ1-3|16
CASSLEFSRVPNTIYF
TGTGCCAGCAGCTTAGAATTTTCCAGGGTCCCAAACACCATATATTTT
>TRBV11-1|few|-|TRBJ2-5|13
CASSPGIRETQYF
TGTGCCAGCAGCCCAGGGATCCGAGAGACCCAGTACTTC
>TRBV27|-|-|TRBJ2-5|13
CASSLTSFETQYF
TGTGCCAGCAGTTTAACTAGCTTTGAGACCCAGTACTTC
>TRBV5-1|-|TRBD2|TRBJ2-3|16
CASSLGASGGTDTQYF
TGCGCCAGCAGCTTGGGAGCTAGCGGGGGCACAGATACGCAGTATTTT
>TRBV2|few|TRBD2|TRBJ2-1|14
CASKSTSGYNEQFF
TGTGCCAGCAAATCGACTAGCGGATACAATGAGCAGTTCTTC
>TRBV5-5|-|TRBD2|TRBJ2-7|17
CASSEGLAGGSSYEQYF
TGTGCCAGCAGCGAGGGACTAGCGGGGGGAAGCTCCTACGAGCAGTACTTC
>TRBV6-4|-|-|TRBJ2-2|16
CASSEGRYPAGGELFF
TGTGCCAGCAGTGAGGGGAGATACCCCGCCGGCGGGGAGCTGTTTTTT
>TRBV5-1|-|-|TRBJ1-2|14
CASSPLGANYGYTF
TGCGCCAGCAGCCCCCTTGGAGCTAACTATGGCTACACCTTC
>TRBV5-6|-|-|TRBJ1-6|15
CASSNARGGHSPLHF
TGTGCCAGCAGCAACGCGAGGGGGGGGCATTCACCCCTCCACTTT